The 26 T cell receptor beta chains below all came from one sample that was sequenced in a study of cytomegalovirus exposure and HLA in healthy donors. With 60 Vbeta and 13 Jbeta primers, the PCR was carried out. Assay used: immunoSEQ multiplex PCR; TCRdb lists only in-frame clones, some missing. The sample shows over 90,000 clones, around three quarters of them seen only once. Source material: PBMCs. The receptors were sampled from a middle-aged man in good health and CMV-seropositive.

This chain joins TRBV11-2 and TRBJ1-4; D is perhaps TRBD1 (5 bases). Trimming took 4 bases from V and 3 from J, leaving 9 bases between them. This CDR3 is 14 amino acids long. Per germline, CDR1 SGHAT and CDR2 FQNNGV. CDR3 sequence reads: CASSWGGANEKLFF. The CDR3 bases are TGTGCCAGCAGCTGGGGGGGTGCTAATGAAAAACTGTTTTTT.

The chain links TRBV6-6 to TRBJ2-7; 12 nucleotides agree with TRBD1. V shed 7 bases, J shed 4 bases, and the junction held 5 bases outside the gene matches. This CDR3 is built from 14 residues. Germline CDR1 reads MNHNY; CDR2 reads SVGAGI (reference sequence). Here the CDR3 DNA reads TGTGCCAGCAACAGGGACAGGGGGCTGTACGAGCAGTACTTC. Amino acids: CASNRDRGLYEQYF.

The V and J genes are TRBV7-3 and TRBJ2-1; 15 bases are shared with TRBD2. In germline, CDR1 is SGHTA, CDR2 FQGTGA. The CDR3 spans 16 residues. Germline trimming cut 4 bases from V and 8 bases from J; bases unmatched to any gene: 6. CDR3: CASSSGLAGGVDEQFF. The CDR3 DNA is TGTGCCAGCAGCTCGGGACTAGCGGGAGGTGTCGATGAGCAGTTCTTC.

The chain carries TRBV14 and TRBJ2-7; TRBD2 is a possible D gene (6 bases). Germline V lookup: CDR1 SGHDN, CDR2 FVKESK. The CDR3 is 17 amino acids. V lost 0 bases, J lost 2 bases, and 17 bases lay in between. As DNA, the CDR3 is TGTGCCAGCAGCCAAGAGTGGGGGGTGACAACCCCCTACGAGCAGTACTTC. Amino acid sequence: CASSQEWGVTTPYEQYF.

A few counts support this clone. This chain connects TRBV6-1 to TRBJ1-1; 7 bases match TRBD1. The germline V gene has CDR1 MNHNS and CDR2 SASEGT. The CDR3 covers 12 residues. The junction had 3 bases not matched to a gene; V was cut back by 6 bases and J by 5 bases. CDR3: CASSGGQTEAFF. The DNA of the CDR3 is TGTGCCAGCAGCGGGGGACAGACTGAAGCTTTCTTT.

This clone was found once. The chain couples TRBV7-3 to TRBJ2-5, with 7 bases identical to TRBD2. The CDR3 spans 15 residues. In germline, CDR1 is SGHTA, CDR2 FQGTGA. V was pared by 0 bases and J by 5 bases, with 6 bases of the junction left unmatched. The CDR3 DNA is TGTGCCAGCAGCTTAACTAGCGGGCAATACGAGACCCAGTACTTC. Its translation is CASSLTSGQYETQYF.

To note about this clone: Other DNA sequences of this sample code for an identical CDR3. This rearrangement joins TRBV9 to TRBJ2-4; D might be TRBD1 (6 bases). Germline V gene data show CDR1 as SGDLS and CDR2 as YYNGEE. Trimming stripped 4 bases from V and 9 bases from J, with 20 bases between. The CDR3 is 15 residues long. As DNA, the CDR3 is TGTGCCAGCAGCCCCCTTGATGGGGGCCAAAGCATTCAGTACTTC. This codes for CASSPLDGGQSIQYF.

V gene TRBV29-1 combines with J gene TRBJ2-5; TRBD1 matches at 10 bases. The junction had 6 bases not matched to a gene; V was cut back by 7 bases and J by 4 bases. This CDR3 has 13 amino acids. Germline loops: CDR1 SQVTM, CDR2 ANQGSEA. CDR3 sequence: CSGRQGALETQYF. CDR3 in DNA: TGCAGCGGTCGACAGGGGGCTCTAGAGACCCAGTACTTC. Complete variable domain (other parts from reference TRBV29-1 and TRBJ2-5): SAVISQKPSRDICQRGTSLTIQCQVDSQVTMMFWYRQQPGQSLTLIATANQGSEATYESGFVIDKFPISRPNLTFSTLTVSNMSPEDSSIYLCSGRQGALETQYFGPGTRLLVL.

V and J are TRBV28 and TRBJ2-7; 7 positions match TRBD1. The CDR3 is 14 amino acids. Looked up from germline, CDR1 is MDHEN and CDR2 is SYDVKM. V gave up 8 bases and J gave up 4 bases; unmatched junction bases: 11. CDR3: CASAPSGTAYEQYF. Here the CDR3 DNA reads TGTGCCAGCGCACCATCCGGGACAGCGTACGAGCAGTACTTC.

V is TRBV19 and J is TRBJ1-5; possibly TRBD1 for D (5 bases). With 5 bases removed from V and 6 bases from J, the gap between germline ends came to 17 bases. Per germline, CDR1 LNHDA and CDR2 SQIVND (reference sequence). The CDR3 consists of 15 residues. The CDR3 protein is CASSPRQSDFQPQHF. Written as DNA, the CDR3 is TGTGCCAGTAGTCCCCGACAGAGCGACTTTCAGCCCCAGCATTTT.

V usage is TRBV5-4 and J usage is TRBJ2-2, with D tentatively TRBD1 (6 bases). Trimming took 2 bases from V and 5 from J, leaving 10 bases between them. The CDR3 is 14 residues long. Germline CDR1 SGHNT, CDR2 YYREEE (reference sequence). The CDR3: CASSFPTGTGELFF. CDR3 nucleotides: TGTGCCAGCAGCTTCCCAACAGGGACCGGGGAGCTGTTTTTT.

This clone was picked up a small number of times. This same CDR3 is encoded by further DNA sequences in the sample. The chain has TRBV29-1 and TRBJ2-7; 9 nucleotides align to TRBD2. V gave up 4 bases and J gave up 3 bases; unmatched junction bases: 4. The CDR3 spans 13 residues. Germline-derived CDR1 and CDR2 are SQVTM and ANQGSEA. The CDR3 reads CSVGVSGSYEQYF. CDR3 nucleotides: TGCAGCGTTGGGGTTAGCGGGAGCTACGAGCAGTACTTC.

The chain carries TRBV6-5 and TRBJ2-1; D gene unclear. The germline V and J ends were trimmed by 0 bases and 0 bases, with 6 bases remaining between them. Germline lookup yields CDR1 MNHEY and CDR2 SVGAGI. There are 15 residues in the CDR3. CDR3 nucleotide sequence: TGTGCCAGCAGTTACTCGAGGTACTCCTACAATGAGCAGTTCTTC. This encodes CASSYSRYSYNEQFF.

The rearrangement joins TRBV4-2 to TRBJ2-7, with TRBD2 matching over 12 bases. Looked up from germline, CDR1 is LGHNA and CDR2 is YNFKEQ. The CDR3 length is 18 residues. V shed 0 bases, J shed 3 bases, and the junction held 9 bases outside the gene matches. The CDR3: CASSQDLSTSGRIYEQYF. DNA for the CDR3: TGTGCCAGCAGCCAAGATCTTTCGACTAGCGGGAGAATCTACGAGCAGTACTTC.

The chain recombines TRBV7-2 with TRBJ2-7; D uncertain. Between the trimmed V and J ends, which lost 5 bases and 6 bases, there was a span of 8 bases. The V gene's germline CDR1 is SGHTA and CDR2 FQGNSA. The CDR3 runs to 11 residues. The DNA for the CDR3 is TGTGCCAGCAGCCCCTCGGTCGAGCAGTACTTC. It codes for CASSPSVEQYF.

The rearrangement links TRBV5-1 to TRBJ2-7, with 8 bases lining up with TRBD1. The CDR3 contains 14 residues. The germline gives CDR1 SGHRS, CDR2 YFSETQ. V shed 2 bases and J 7 bases; nucleotides not matched to a gene: 8. This chain's CDR3 is CASSFQGAPGEQYF. The CDR3, as DNA: TGCGCCAGCAGCTTCCAGGGGGCGCCGGGTGAGCAGTACTTC. Variable domain in full (rest from reference TRBV5-1 and TRBJ2-7): KAGVTQTPRYLIKTRGQQVTLSCSPISGHRSVSWYQQTPGQGLQFLFEYFSETQRNKGNFPGRFSGRQFSNSRSEMNVSTLELGDSALYLCASSFQGAPGEQYFGPGTRLTVT.

The J gene is TRBJ1-1, the V gene TRBV6-1, with a tentative D call TRBD1 (6 bases). The CDR3 covers 13 residues. The germline gives CDR1 MNHNS, CDR2 SASEGT. The V and J ends lost 5 bases and 3 bases respectively, with 10 bases between them. As DNA, the CDR3 is TGTGCCAGCAGTCAGGGGTTCGACACTGAAGCTTTCTTT. It encodes CASSQGFDTEAFF.

The CDR3 is CASGNPGQLTEAFF. The CDR3, as DNA: TGTGCCAGTGGCAACCCGGGACAGTTGACTGAAGCTTTCTTT. This chain links TRBV19 with TRBJ1-1; TRBD1 matches at 7 bases. Germline assignment: CDR1 LNHDA and CDR2 SQIVND (reference sequence). The V gene end was trimmed by 8 bases and the J gene end by 5 bases; junction bases not matched to a gene: 11. This CDR3 comprises 14 residues.

The chain is built from TRBV5-4 and TRBJ2-1; D gene unclear. This CDR3 is 16 amino acids long. Per germline, CDR1 SGHNT and CDR2 YYREEE (reference sequence). V lost 4 bases and J 3 bases, leaving 17 bases between the germline ends. The CDR3 region is CASSPPGGISYNEQFF. The CDR3 DNA reads TGTGCCAGCAGCCCACCTGGCGGAATAAGCTACAATGAGCAGTTCTTC.

The V gene is TRBV6-1, the J gene TRBJ2-1, with TRBD2 matching over 8 bases. The CDR3 totals 13 residues. Trimming cost V 8 bases and J 10 bases; bases outside gene matches: 10. Germline CDR1 reads MNHNS; CDR2 reads SASEGT. The CDR3 DNA reads as TGTGCCAGCGGCGGGAGGACGTCAAGAGAGCAGTTCTTC. Translated: CASGGRTSREQFF.

V is TRBV6-5 and J is TRBJ2-2; 12 nucleotides agree with TRBD2. J was trimmed by 11 bases and V by 7 bases; bases with no gene match: 11. The CDR3 runs 15 residues. The germline V gene has CDR1 MNHEY and CDR2 SVGAGI. In nucleotides, the CDR3 is TGTGCCAGCACCATGGGGACTAGCGGGCTCGGAGAGCTGTTTTTT. Translated, it gives CASTMGTSGLGELFF.

This clone was detected only a few times. V usage is TRBV28 and J usage is TRBJ1-1; weak D call: TRBD1 (5 bases). CDR3 length equals 14 residues. V lost 10 bases and J lost 0, with 15 bases in between. The germline gives CDR1 MDHEN, CDR2 SYDVKM. The CDR3 DNA is TGTGCCATAACCCAACAGGTATTGAACACTGAAGCTTTCTTT. This codes for CAITQQVLNTEAFF.

The sample holds one count of this clone. CDR3 in DNA: TGTGCCAGCAGCACAGGATTTAGCTCCTACGAGCAGTACTTC. Its translation: CASSTGFSSYEQYF. The V and J genes are TRBV14 and TRBJ2-7; D possibly corresponds to TRBD1 (5 bases). Germline V CDR1 and CDR2: SGHDN, FVKESK. The CDR3 is 14 amino acids. Trimming removed 5 bases at V and 0 bases at J, with 11 bases between.

The J gene is TRBJ2-5, the V gene TRBV5-4, with 9 bases lining up with TRBD2. The CDR3 length is 15 residues. V trimming: 4 bases; J trimming: 4 bases; junction bases outside the gene matches: 8. Germline assignment: CDR1 SGHNT and CDR2 YYREEE (reference sequence). CDR3 in amino acids: CASSNSGSGLETQYF. Written as DNA, the CDR3 is TGTGCCAGCAGCAATAGCGGGAGTGGGTTAGAGACCCAGTACTTC.

The chain is built from TRBV15 and TRBJ1-4; 9 nucleotides agree with TRBD1. After removal of 7 bases from V and 6 bases from J, the junction contained 6 bases not matched to a gene. In germline, CDR1 is LNHNV, CDR2 YYDKDF (reference sequence). This CDR3 has 14 residues. The CDR3 spells CATNPQGADEKLFF. Here the CDR3 DNA reads TGTGCCACCAACCCACAGGGGGCGGATGAAAAACTGTTTTTT.

This chain's CDR3 is CASSEYGTGANEQFF. CDR3 DNA: TGTGCCAGCAGTGAATACGGGACAGGGGCGAATGAGCAGTTCTTC. This chain connects TRBV25-1 to TRBJ2-1, with TRBD1 matching over 10 bases. V shed 0 bases and J 7 bases; nucleotides not matched to a gene: 3. CDR3 length: 15 residues. The germline V gene encodes CDR1 MGHDK and CDR2 SYGVNS.